The next 15 T cell receptor beta chains were all read from a single sample in a study of CD8 T cells in ankylosing spondylitis. Study findings and constraints: Seven to nine highly homologous variants made up a TCR beta motif that seemed to typify ankylosing spondylitis blood.

These TCRs' antigens remain unknown. Via MiXCR, TCRdb re-called the 5' RACE reads, giving one row per CDR3 protein. The sample consists of hundreds of thousands of distinct CDR3 sequences, roughly 10% of them appearing once. What was sequenced was blood, either unsorted or a sorted T cell fraction (not recorded which). Receptors originate from a male donor with ankylosing spondylitis.

The chain recombines TRBV20-1 with TRBJ2-5; possible D gene TRBD2, 6 bases. CDR3 length equals 13 residues. Germline-derived CDR1 and CDR2 are DFQATT and SNEGSKA (reference sequence). The CDR3 sequence is CTTPSGSQETQYF. CDR3 sequence (DNA): TGCACAACCCCCAGCGGGTCTCAAGAGACCCAGTACTTC.

This clonotype has just a few counts. The genes are TRBV7-2 and TRBJ1-2, with D possibly matching TRBD1 (5 bases). The CDR3 contains 14 residues. The germline V and J ends were trimmed by 3 bases and 5 bases, with 13 bases remaining between them. Germline lookup yields CDR1 SGHTA and CDR2 FQGNSA. Here the CDR3 reads CASSLGVTGYGYTF. DNA of the CDR3: TGTGCCAGCAGCTTGGGGGTGACGGGGTATGGCTACACCTTC.

The rearrangement joins TRBV6-1 to TRBJ2-5, with 7 bases fitting TRBD1. CDR3 length: 14 residues. Germline-derived CDR1 and CDR2 are MNHNS and SASEGT. V lost 6 bases and J lost 4; bases outside the gene matches: 8. For the CDR3, the DNA is TGTGCCAGCAGCCGACAGGGTGAGGGAGAGACCCAGTACTTC. Its translation: CASSRQGEGETQYF.

There are many counts of this clonotype. The chain employs TRBV20-1 and TRBJ2-1, with 8 positions matching TRBD2. J gave up 2 bases and V 8 bases, and 8 bases lay outside the gene matches. The germline CDR1 and CDR2 sequences are DFQATT and SNEGSKA (reference sequence). The CDR3 is 14 amino acids. In nucleotides, the CDR3 is TGCAGTCCATTGCGGGAGGTTCCCTACAATGAGCAGTTCTTC. Amino acid sequence: CSPLREVPYNEQFF.

The sample holds many counts of this clonotype. The chain has TRBV9 and TRBJ2-1; 9 nucleotides line up with TRBD1. The germline V gene encodes CDR1 SGDLS and CDR2 YYNGEE. The CDR3 loop spans 16 amino acids. V was pared by 0 bases and J by 8 bases, with 9 bases of the junction left unmatched. The chain's CDR3 is CASSVGAGTGRDEQFF. The CDR3 DNA is TGTGCCAGCAGCGTAGGGGCGGGGACAGGGCGAGATGAGCAGTTCTTC.

There are a few counts of this clonotype. A junction boundary mismatches the germline segment, possibly from a read error. The V call is TRBV3-1, the J call TRBJ2-7, with 11 nucleotides matching TRBD2. The CDR3 spans 17 residues. Germline V gene lookup returns CDR1 LGHDT and CDR2 YNNKEL (reference sequence). In DNA, the CDR3 is TGTGCCAGCAGTCAAGGTCTAATAGCGGGAGGGCCGGACGAGCAGTACTTC. Its protein is CASSQGLIAGGPDEQYF.

The table lists this clonotype with a few counts. The chain combines TRBV7-2 with TRBJ1-1; no definite D call. Germline CDR1 reads SGHTA; CDR2 reads FQGNSA. V lost 1 base, J lost 6 bases, and 12 bases lay in between. CDR3 size: 14 residues. The chain's CDR3 is CASSLGRESAEAFF. The CDR3, as DNA: TGTGCCAGCAGCTTAGGGAGGGAGTCCGCTGAAGCTTTCTTT.

This clonotype was picked up a small number of times. V usage is TRBV14 and J usage is TRBJ1-2; possible D gene TRBD1, 6 bases. This CDR3 is 14 amino acids long. Deletions cut 1 base from V and 6 bases from J, with 12 bases between. Germline CDR1 reads SGHDN; CDR2 reads FVKESK. CDR3 residues: CASSQVDRGDGYTF. The CDR3 nucleotides are TGTGCCAGCAGCCAAGTGGACAGAGGAGATGGCTACACCTTC. The full variable domain, completed using reference TRBV14 and TRBJ1-2, is EAGVTQFPSHSVIEKGQTVTLRCDPISGHDNLYWYRRVMGKEIKFLLHFVKESKQDESGMPNNRFLAERTGGTYSTLKVQPAELEDSGVYFCASSQVDRGDGYTFGSGTRLTVV.

This clonotype was seen only a few times. The rearrangement joins TRBV9 to TRBJ2-4, with D possibly being TRBD1 or TRBD2 (6 bases each). Looked up from germline, CDR1 is SGDLS and CDR2 is YYNGEE. This CDR3 contains 18 residues. V dropped 0 bases and J dropped 0 bases, with 16 bases sitting between them. CDR3 amino acids: CASSVDSGRGLAKNIQYF. CDR3 in DNA: TGTGCCAGCAGCGTAGATTCGGGCCGGGGGCTAGCCAAAAACATTCAGTACTTC. Full variable domain (outside the CDR3, taken from reference TRBV9 and TRBJ2-4): DSGVTQTPKHLITATGQRVTLRCSPRSGDLSVYWYQQSLDQGLQFLIQYYNGEERAKGNILERFSAQQFPDLHSELNLSSLELGDSALYFCASSVDSGRGLAKNIQYFGAGTRLSVL.

The gene calls are TRBV28 and TRBJ1-3; D unresolved. V lost 6 bases and J 5 bases, leaving 17 bases between the germline ends. Germline CDR1 is MDHEN and CDR2 is SYDVKM. The CDR3 spans 15 residues. The CDR3 nucleotides are TGTGCCAGCAGCCCTGTCCGGGGATTGCGAAACACCATATATTTT. Translated: CASSPVRGLRNTIYF.

The gene calls are TRBV20-1 and TRBJ2-3, with TRBD2 matching 10 bases. Germline V gives CDR1 DFQATT, CDR2 SNEGSKA (reference sequence). J gave up 5 bases and V 0 bases, and 8 bases lay outside the gene matches. This CDR3 is built from 16 residues. DNA of the CDR3: TGCAGTGCTAGAGATCCGAAAGCGGGGGGGCTAGATACGCAGTATTTT. The encoded protein is CSARDPKAGGLDTQYF.

A few counts support this clonotype. One end of the junction does not line up with germline, which may come from a read error. The rearrangement joins TRBV7-7 to TRBJ2-5; unclear D gene. Germline assignment: CDR1 SSHAT and CDR2 FNYEAQ (reference sequence). This CDR3 is built from 16 residues. CDR3 region: CASSLIHSRFQETQYF. DNA of the CDR3: TGTGCTAGCAGCTTAATTCACAGTAGGTTCCAAGAGACCCAGTACTTC.

This clonotype was found a few times. The chain employs TRBV20-1 and TRBJ2-2; 7 bases are a match to TRBD2. Germline assignment: CDR1 DFQATT and CDR2 SNEGSKA (reference sequence). Losses at the gene ends were 0 bases for V and 1 base for J; bases not matched to a gene: 5. CDR3 length equals 16 residues. CDR3 sequence reads: CSARDRGEGNTGELFF. In nucleotides, the CDR3 is TGCAGTGCTAGAGATCGGGGGGAGGGGAACACCGGGGAGCTGTTTTTT.

V gene TRBV10-3 combines with J gene TRBJ2-5, with 10 bases identical to TRBD1. Germline-derived CDR1 and CDR2 are ENHRY and SYGVKD. There are 16 residues in the CDR3. V dropped 5 bases and J dropped 4; count of bases not matched to a gene: 10. This chain's CDR3 is CAISSTGTGDRETQYF. CDR3 DNA: TGTGCCATCAGTTCAACCGGGACAGGGGATCGAGAGACCCAGTACTTC.

This clonotype was seen a single time. A much larger clone lies a single base off, so this may be a read error. CDR3 nucleotides: TGTGCCAGCAGTCAGACAGGGATCTACGAGCAGTACTTC. Translation: CASSQTGIYEQYF. The V call is TRBV6-1, the J call TRBJ2-7; 7 bases are shared with TRBD1. Germline V gives CDR1 MNHNS, CDR2 SASEGT. V dropped 5 bases and J dropped 3; count of bases not matched to a gene: 4. This CDR3 has 13 residues.